The clone carrying this T cell receptor beta chain was seen a few times. MiXCR was run by TCRdb on the RACE reads, yielding one entry per CDR3 protein. The table has roughly 380,000 distinct CDR3 sequences, 5.1% seen once; the top ten hold just over 2.5%. Germline-derived CDR1 and CDR2 are SEHNR and FQNEAQ (reference sequence). The V gene lost 2 bases and the J gene lost 4 bases, with 13 bases spanning the gap. The CDR3 length is 15 residues. This sample was taken from a study of human T cells and chemical hapten exposure. Indicated time point: pre-sensitization, week 0. Treatment described: therapeutic diphenylcyclopropenone sensitization with weekly scalp DPC.

This clonotype was obtained from a woman aged 45 to 65 with alopecia areata. Some clones in this sample may be carry-over from other donors' samples. The gene calls are TRBV7-9 and TRBJ2-3; possibly TRBD1 for D (6 bases). This specimen consisted of whole blood, obtained in connection with sensitization to the hapten diphenylcyclopropenone (DPC). CDR3 protein: CASSLLGGASDTQYF. CDR3 DNA: TGTGCCAGCAGCTTACTTGGGGGCGCATCAGATACGCAGTATTTT.